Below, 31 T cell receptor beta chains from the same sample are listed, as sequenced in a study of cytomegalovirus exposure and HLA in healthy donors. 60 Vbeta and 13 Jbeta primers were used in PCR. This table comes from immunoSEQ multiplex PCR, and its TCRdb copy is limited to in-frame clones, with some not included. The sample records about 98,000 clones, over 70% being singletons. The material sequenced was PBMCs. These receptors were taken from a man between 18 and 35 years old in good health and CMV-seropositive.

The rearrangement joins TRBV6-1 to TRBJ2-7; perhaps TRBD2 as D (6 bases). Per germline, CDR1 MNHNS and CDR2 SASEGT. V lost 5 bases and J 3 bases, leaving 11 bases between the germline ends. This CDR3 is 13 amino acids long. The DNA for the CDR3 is TGTGCCAGCAGTAGCTCCGGGGGCTACGAGCAGTACTTC. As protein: CASSSSGGYEQYF.

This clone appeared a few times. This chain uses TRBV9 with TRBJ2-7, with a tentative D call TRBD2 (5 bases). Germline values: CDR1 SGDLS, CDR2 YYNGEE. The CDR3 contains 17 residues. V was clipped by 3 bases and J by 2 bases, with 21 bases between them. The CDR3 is CASSEVPAGSVPYEQYF. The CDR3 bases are TGTGCCAGCAGCGAGGTACCCGCGGGCTCCGTTCCCTACGAGCAGTACTTC. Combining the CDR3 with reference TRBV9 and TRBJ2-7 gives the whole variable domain DSGVTQTPKHLITATGQRVTLRCSPRSGDLSVYWYQQSLDQGLQFLIQYYNGEERAKGNILERFSAQQFPDLHSELNLSSLELGDSALYFCASSEVPAGSVPYEQYFGPGTRLTVT.

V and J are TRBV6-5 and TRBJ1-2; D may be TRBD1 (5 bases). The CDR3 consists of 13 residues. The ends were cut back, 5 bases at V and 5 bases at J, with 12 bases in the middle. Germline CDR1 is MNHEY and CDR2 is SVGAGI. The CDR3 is CASSPPGSYGYTF. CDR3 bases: TGTGCCAGCAGTCCTCCAGGGTCTTATGGCTACACCTTC.

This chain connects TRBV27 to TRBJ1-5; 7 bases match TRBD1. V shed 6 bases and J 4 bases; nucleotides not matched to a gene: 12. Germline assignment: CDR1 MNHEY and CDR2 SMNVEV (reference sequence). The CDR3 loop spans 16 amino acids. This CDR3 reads CASSPSGTVINQPQHF. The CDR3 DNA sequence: TGTGCCAGCAGCCCATCCGGGACAGTTATTAATCAGCCCCAGCATTTT.

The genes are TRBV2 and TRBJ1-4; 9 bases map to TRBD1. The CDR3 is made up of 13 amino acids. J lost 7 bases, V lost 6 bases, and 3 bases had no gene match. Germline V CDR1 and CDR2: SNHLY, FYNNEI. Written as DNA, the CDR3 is TGTGCCAGCAGGGGACAGGGAACTGAAAAACTGTTTTTT. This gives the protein CASRGQGTEKLFF. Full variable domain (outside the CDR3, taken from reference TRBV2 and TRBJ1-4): EPEVTQTPSHQVTQMGQEVILRCVPISNHLYFYWYRQILGQKVEFLVSFYNNEISEKSEIFDDQFSVERPDGSNFTLKIRSTKLEDSAMYFCASRGQGTEKLFFGSGTQLSVL.

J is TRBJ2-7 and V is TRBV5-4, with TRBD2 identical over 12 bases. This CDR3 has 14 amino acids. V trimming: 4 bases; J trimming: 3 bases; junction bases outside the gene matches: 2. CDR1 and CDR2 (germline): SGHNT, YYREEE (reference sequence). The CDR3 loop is CASSRLAGDYEQYF. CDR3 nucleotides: TGTGCCAGCAGCAGACTAGCGGGGGACTACGAGCAGTACTTC.

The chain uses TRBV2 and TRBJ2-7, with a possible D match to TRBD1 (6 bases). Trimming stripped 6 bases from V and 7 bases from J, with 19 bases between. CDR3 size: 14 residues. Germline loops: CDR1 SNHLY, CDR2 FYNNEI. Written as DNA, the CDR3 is TGTGCCAGCAGGTGGACAGAAAGGCATGGGGAGCAGTACTTC. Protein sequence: CASRWTERHGEQYF.

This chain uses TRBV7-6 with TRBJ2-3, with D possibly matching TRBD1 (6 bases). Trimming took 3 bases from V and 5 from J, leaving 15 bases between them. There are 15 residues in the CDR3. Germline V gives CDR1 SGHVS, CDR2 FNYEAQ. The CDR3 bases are TGTGCCAGCAGCTTGATTGGGGGCCGGGGAGATACGCAGTATTTT. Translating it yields CASSLIGGRGDTQYF.

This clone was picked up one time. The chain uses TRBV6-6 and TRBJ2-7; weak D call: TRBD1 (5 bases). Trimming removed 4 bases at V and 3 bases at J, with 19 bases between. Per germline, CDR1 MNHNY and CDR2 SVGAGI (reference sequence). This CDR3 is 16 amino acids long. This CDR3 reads CASSSRAGFTNYEQYF. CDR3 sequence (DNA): TGTGCCAGCAGTTCCAGGGCCGGGTTCACAAACTACGAGCAGTACTTC.

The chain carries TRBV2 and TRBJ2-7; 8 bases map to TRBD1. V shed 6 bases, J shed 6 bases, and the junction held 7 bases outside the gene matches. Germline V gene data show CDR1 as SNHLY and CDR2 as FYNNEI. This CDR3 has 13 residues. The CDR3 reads CASSPSQGGEQYF. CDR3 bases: TGTGCCAGCAGCCCCTCACAGGGGGGCGAGCAGTACTTC.

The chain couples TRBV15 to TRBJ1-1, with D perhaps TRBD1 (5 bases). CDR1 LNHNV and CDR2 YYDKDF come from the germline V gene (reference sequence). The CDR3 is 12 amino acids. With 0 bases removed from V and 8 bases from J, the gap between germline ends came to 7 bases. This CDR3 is CATSREGREAFF. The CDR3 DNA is TGTGCCACCAGCAGAGAGGGGCGAGAAGCTTTCTTT.

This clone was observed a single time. CDR3: CASSETGNTEAFF. The CDR3 bases are TGTGCCAGCAGTGAAACCGGGAACACTGAAGCTTTCTTT. This chain connects TRBV2 to TRBJ1-1; D remains ambiguous. Trimming took 2 bases from V and 1 from J, leaving 5 bases between them. Germline V lookup: CDR1 SNHLY, CDR2 FYNNEI. The CDR3 sequence is 13 residues long.

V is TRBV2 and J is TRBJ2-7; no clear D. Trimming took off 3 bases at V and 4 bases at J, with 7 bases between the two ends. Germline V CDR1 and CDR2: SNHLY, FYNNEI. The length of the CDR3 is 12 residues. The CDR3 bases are TGTGCCAGCAGTGACTGGCAGTACGAGCAGTACTTC. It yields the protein CASSDWQYEQYF.

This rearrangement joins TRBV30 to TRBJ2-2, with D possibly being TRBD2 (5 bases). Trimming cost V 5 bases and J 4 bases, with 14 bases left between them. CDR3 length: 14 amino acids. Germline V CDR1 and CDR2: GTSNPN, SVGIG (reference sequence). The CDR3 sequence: CAWGFPGSTGELFF. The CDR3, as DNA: TGTGCCTGGGGGTTCCCGGGGAGCACCGGGGAGCTGTTTTTT.

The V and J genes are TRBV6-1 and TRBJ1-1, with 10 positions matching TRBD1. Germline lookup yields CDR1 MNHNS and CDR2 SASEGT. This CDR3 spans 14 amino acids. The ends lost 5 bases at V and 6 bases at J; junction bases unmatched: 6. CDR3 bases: TGTGCCAGCAGTTGGGACAGGGGCTCTGCTGAAGCTTTCTTT. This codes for CASSWDRGSAEAFF.

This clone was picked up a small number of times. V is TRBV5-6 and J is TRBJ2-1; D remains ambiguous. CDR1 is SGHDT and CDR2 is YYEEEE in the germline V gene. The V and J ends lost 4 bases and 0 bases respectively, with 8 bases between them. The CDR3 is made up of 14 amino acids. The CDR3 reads CASSHLSSYNEQFF. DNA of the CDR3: TGTGCCAGCAGCCACCTTAGCTCCTACAATGAGCAGTTCTTC.

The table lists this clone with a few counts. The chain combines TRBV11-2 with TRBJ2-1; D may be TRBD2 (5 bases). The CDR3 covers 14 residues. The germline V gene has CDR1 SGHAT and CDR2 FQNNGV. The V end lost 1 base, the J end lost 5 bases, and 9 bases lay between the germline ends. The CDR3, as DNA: TGTGCCAGCAGCTTAGCGCTAGCCGACAATGAGCAGTTCTTC. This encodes CASSLALADNEQFF.

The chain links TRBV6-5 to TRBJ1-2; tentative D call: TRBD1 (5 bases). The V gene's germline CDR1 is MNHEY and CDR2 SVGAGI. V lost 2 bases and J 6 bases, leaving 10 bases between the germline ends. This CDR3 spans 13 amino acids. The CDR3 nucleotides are TGTGCCAGCAGTTACCAGGGTTACAATGGCTACACCTTC. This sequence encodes CASSYQGYNGYTF.

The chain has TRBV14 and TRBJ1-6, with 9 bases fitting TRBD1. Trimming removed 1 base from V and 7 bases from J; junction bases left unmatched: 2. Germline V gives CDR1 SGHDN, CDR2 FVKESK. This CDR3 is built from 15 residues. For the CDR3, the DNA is TGTGCCAGCAGCCAAGCGGGACAGGGAAATTCACCCCTCCACTTT. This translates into CASSQAGQGNSPLHF.

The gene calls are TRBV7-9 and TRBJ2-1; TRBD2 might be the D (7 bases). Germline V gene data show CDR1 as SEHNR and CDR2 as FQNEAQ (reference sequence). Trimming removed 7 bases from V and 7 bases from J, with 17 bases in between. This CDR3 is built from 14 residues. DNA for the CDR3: TGTGCCAGCACCCCCTGGGGGGGGCTTAATGAGCAGTTCTTC. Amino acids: CASTPWGGLNEQFF.

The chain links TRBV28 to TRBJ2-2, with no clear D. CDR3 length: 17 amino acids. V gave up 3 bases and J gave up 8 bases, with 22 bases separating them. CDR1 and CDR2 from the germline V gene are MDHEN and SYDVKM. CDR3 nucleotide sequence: TGTGCCAGCAGTTTTGGCAACCCAGGTGTTAGGCCGGGGGAGCTGTTTTTT. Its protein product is CASSFGNPGVRPGELFF.

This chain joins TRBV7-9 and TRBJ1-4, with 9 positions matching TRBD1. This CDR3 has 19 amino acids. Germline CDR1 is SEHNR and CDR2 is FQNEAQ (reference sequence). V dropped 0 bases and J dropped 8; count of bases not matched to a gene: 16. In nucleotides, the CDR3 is TGTGCCAGCAGCTTAGCCGAGGGACAGGGACAATCCTCCGAGGAAAAACTGTTTTTT. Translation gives CASSLAEGQGQSSEEKLFF.

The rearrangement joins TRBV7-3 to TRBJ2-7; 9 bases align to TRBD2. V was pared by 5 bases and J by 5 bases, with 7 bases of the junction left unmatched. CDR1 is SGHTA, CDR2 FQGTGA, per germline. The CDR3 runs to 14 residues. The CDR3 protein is CASSRGGTSNEQYF. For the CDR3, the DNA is TGTGCCAGCAGCCGTGGCGGGACTAGCAACGAGCAGTACTTC.

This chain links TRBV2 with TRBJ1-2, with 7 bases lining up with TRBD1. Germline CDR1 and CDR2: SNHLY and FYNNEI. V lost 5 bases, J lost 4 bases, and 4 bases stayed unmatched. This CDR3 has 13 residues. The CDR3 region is CASSPGTVYGYTF. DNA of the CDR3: TGTGCCAGCAGTCCGGGGACAGTCTATGGCTACACCTTC.

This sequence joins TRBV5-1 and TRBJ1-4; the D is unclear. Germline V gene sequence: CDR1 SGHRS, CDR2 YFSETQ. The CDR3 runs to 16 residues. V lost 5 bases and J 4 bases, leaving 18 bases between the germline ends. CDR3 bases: TGCGCCAGCAGGGAGGGCAGCAGAACGAGTAATGAAAAACTGTTTTTT. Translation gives CASREGSRTSNEKLFF. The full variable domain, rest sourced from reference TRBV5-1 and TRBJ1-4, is KAGVTQTPRYLIKTRGQQVTLSCSPISGHRSVSWYQQTPGQGLQFLFEYFSETQRNKGNFPGRFSGRQFSNSRSEMNVSTLELGDSALYLCASREGSRTSNEKLFFGSGTQLSVL.

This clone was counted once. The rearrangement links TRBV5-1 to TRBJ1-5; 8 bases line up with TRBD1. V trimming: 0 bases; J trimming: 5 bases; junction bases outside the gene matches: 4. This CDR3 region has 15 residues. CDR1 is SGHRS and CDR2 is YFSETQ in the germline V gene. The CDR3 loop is CASSLAGQGYQPQHF. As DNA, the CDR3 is TGCGCCAGCAGCTTGGCTGGACAGGGTTATCAGCCCCAGCATTTT.

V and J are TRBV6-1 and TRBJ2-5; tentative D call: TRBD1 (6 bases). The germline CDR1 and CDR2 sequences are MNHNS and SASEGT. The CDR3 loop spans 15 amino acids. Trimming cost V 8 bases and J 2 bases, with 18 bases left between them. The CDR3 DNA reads TGTGCCAGCGGTGGGGCTGGCAGGGGACAAGAGACCCAGTACTTC. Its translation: CASGGAGRGQETQYF.

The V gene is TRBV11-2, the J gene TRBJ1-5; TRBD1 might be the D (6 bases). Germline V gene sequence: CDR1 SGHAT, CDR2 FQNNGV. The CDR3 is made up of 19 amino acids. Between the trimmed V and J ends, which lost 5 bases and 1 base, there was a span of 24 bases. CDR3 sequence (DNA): TGTGCCAGCAGCCGCCTGGTGGGAGACCTCACAGGGAGCAATCAGCCCCAGCATTTT. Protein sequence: CASSRLVGDLTGSNQPQHF.

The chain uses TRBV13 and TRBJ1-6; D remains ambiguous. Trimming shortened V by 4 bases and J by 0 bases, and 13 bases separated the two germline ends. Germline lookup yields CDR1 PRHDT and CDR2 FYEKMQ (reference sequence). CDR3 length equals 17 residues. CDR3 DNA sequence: TGTGCCAGCAGCTCCACCGGGTTGGGCTCCTATAATTCACCCCTCCACTTT. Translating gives CASSSTGLGSYNSPLHF.

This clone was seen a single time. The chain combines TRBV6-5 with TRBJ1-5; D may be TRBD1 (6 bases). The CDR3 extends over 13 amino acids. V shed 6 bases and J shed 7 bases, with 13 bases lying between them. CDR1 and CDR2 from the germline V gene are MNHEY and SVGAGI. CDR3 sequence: CASSDRIGQPQHF. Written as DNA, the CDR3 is TGTGCCAGCAGCGACAGGATCGGCCAGCCCCAGCATTTT.

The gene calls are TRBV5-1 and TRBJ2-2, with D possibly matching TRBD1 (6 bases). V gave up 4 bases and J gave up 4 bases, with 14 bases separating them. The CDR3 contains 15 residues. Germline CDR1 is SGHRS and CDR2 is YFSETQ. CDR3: CASSQVIGGTGELFF. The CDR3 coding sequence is TGCGCCAGCAGCCAGGTGATAGGGGGCACCGGGGAGCTGTTTTTT.